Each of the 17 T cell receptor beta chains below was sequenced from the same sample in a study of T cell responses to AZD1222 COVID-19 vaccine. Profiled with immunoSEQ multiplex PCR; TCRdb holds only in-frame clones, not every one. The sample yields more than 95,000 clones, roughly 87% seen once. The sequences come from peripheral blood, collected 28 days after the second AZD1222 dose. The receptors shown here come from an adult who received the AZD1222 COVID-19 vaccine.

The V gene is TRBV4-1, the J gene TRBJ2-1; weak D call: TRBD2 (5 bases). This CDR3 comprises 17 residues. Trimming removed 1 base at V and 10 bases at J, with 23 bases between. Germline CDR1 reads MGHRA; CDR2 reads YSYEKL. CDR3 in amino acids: CASSQVGLALPHGEQFF. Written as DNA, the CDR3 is TGCGCCAGCAGCCAAGTGGGGTTAGCGCTCCCACACGGGGAGCAGTTCTTC.

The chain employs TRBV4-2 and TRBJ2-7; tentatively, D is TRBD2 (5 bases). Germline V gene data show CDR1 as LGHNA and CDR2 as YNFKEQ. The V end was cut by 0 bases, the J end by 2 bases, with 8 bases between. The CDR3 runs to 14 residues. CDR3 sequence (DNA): TGTGCCAGCAGCCAAGATGGGCGGGCCTACGAGCAGTACTTC. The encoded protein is CASSQDGRAYEQYF.

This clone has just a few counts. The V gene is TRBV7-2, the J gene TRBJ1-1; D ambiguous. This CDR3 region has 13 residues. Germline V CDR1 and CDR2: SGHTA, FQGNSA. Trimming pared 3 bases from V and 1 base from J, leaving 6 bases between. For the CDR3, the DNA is TGTGCCAGCAGCTTCGGGTCGAACACTGAAGCTTTCTTT. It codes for CASSFGSNTEAFF.

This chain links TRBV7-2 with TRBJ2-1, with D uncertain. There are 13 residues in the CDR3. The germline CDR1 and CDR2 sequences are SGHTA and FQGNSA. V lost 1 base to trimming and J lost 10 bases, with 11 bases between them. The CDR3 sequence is CASSLGLGEEQFF. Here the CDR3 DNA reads TGTGCCAGCAGCTTAGGGTTAGGTGAAGAGCAGTTCTTC.

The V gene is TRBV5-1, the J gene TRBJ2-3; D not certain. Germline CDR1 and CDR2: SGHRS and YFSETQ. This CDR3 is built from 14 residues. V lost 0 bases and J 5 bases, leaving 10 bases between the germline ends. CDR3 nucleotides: TGCGCCAGCAGCTTGGAAAGGACGGGAGATACGCAGTATTTT. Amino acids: CASSLERTGDTQYF.

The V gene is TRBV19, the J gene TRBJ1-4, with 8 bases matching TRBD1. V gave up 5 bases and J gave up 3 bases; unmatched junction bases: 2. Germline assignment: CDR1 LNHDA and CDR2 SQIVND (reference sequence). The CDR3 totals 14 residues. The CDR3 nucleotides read TGTGCCAGTAGTCCCAGGGGGCCTAATGAAAAACTGTTTTTT. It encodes CASSPRGPNEKLFF. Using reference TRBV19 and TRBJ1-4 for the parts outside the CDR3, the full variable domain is DGGITQSPKYLFRKEGQNVTLSCEQNLNHDAMYWYRQDPGQGLRLIYYSQIVNDFQKGDIAEGYSVSREKKESFPLTVTSAQKNPTAFYLCASSPRGPNEKLFFGSGTQLSVL.

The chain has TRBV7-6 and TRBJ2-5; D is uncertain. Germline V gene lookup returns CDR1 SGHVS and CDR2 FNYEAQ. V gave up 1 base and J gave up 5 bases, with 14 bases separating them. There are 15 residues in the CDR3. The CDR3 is CASSLVDLGSETQYF. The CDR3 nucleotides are TGTGCCAGCAGCTTAGTGGACCTAGGATCGGAGACCCAGTACTTC.

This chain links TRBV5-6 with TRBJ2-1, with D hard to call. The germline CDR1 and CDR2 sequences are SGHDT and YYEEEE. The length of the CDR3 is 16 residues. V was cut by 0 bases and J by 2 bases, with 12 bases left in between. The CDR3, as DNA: TGTGCCAGCAGCTTGGTATCCCCTTCTACCTACAATGAGCAGTTCTTC. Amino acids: CASSLVSPSTYNEQFF.

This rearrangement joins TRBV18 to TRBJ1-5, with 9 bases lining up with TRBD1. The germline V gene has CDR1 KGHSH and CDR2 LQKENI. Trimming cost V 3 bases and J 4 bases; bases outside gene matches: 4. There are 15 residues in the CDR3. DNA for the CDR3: TGTGCCAGCTCACCGGGACAGGGAGGGAATCAGCCCCAGCATTTT. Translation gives CASSPGQGGNQPQHF. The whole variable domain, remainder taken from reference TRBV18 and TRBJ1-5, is NAGVMQNPRHLVRRRGQEARLRCSPMKGHSHVYWYRQLPEEGLKFMVYLQKENIIDESGMPKERFSAEFPKEGPSILRIQQVVRGDSAAYFCASSPGQGGNQPQHFGDGTRLSIL.

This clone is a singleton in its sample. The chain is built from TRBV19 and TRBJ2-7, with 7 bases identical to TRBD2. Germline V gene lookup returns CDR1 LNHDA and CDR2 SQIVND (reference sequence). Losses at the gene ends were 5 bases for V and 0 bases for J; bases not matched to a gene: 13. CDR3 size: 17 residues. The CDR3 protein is CASSRASWASGSYEQYF. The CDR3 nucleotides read TGTGCCAGTAGTCGTGCCTCTTGGGCTAGCGGCTCCTACGAGCAGTACTTC.

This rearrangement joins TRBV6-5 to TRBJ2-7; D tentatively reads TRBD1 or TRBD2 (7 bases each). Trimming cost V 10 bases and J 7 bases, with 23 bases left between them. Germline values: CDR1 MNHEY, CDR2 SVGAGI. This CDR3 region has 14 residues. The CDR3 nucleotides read TGTGCCACGGGGGGACAGAATAGAAGGGGAGAGCAGTACTTC. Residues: CATGGQNRRGEQYF.

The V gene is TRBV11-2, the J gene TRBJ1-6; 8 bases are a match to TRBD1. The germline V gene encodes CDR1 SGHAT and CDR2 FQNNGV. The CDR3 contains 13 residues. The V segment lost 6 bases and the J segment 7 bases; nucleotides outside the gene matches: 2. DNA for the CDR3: TGTGCCAGCAGGCGGACAGGGAATTCACCCCTCCACTTT. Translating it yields CASRRTGNSPLHF.

CDR3 sequence reads: CASSQPGQGGPAAFF. CDR3 DNA sequence: TGTGCCAGCAGCCAACCGGGACAGGGGGGCCCGGCCGCTTTCTTT. This chain links TRBV14 with TRBJ1-1; 11 bases are shared with TRBD1. The CDR3 extends over 15 amino acids. CDR1 SGHDN and CDR2 FVKESK come from the germline V gene. V lost 2 bases to trimming and J lost 11 bases; unmatched junction nucleotides: 10.

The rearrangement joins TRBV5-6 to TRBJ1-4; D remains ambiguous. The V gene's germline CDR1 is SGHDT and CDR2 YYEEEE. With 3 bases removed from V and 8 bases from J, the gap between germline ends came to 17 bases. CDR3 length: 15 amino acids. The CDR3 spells CASSSARLAGEKLFF. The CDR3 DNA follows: TGTGCCAGCAGCTCAGCACGTCTGGCGGGCGAAAAACTGTTTTTT.

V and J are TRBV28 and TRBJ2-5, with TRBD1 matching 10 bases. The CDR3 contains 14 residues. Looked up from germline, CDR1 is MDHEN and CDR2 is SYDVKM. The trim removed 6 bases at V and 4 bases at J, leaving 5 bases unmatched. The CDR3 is CASRGQGTRETQYF. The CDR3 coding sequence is TGTGCCAGCAGGGGACAGGGGACTCGAGAGACCCAGTACTTC.

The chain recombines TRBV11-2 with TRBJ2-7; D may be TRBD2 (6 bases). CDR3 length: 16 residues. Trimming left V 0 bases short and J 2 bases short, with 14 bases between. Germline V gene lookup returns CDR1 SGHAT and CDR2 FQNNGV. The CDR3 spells CASSLDFGGAAYEQYF. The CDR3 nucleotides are TGTGCCAGCAGCTTAGATTTCGGCGGGGCTGCCTACGAGCAGTACTTC. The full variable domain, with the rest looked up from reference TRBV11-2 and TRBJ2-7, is EAGVAQSPRYKIIEKRQSVAFWCNPISGHATLYWYQQILGQGPKLLIQFQNNGVVDDSQLPKDRFSAERLKGVDSTLKIQPAKLEDSAVYLCASSLDFGGAAYEQYFGPGTRLTVT.

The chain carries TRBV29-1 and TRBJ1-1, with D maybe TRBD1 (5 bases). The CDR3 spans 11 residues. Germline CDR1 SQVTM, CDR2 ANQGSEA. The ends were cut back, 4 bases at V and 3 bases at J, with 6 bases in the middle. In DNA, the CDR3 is TGCAGCGTTGGGGGGTACACTGAAGCTTTCTTT. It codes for CSVGGYTEAFF.